The rows below give T cell receptor beta chains drawn from one sample of a study of Graves' ophthalmopathy and Graves' hyperthyroidism. TCRdb fed the multiplex PCR reads into MiXCR, producing one record per CDR3 protein. The sample yields under 350,000 distinct CDR3 sequences, roughly 15% seen once. What was sequenced was peripheral blood. Source of these receptors: an adult man with Graves' ophthalmopathy. Each CDR3 is given with its conserved first and last residue. D genes are given only for firm matches. Clone sizes are given selectively: once, few, many, or a class where the clone is expanded.

>many|TRBJ1-5|-|TRBV9
CASSVEGAQPQHF
TGTGCCAGCAGCGTAGAAGGGGCTCAGCCCCAGCATTTT
>many|TRBJ1-5|-|TRBV20-1
CSAVQAISNQPQHF
TGCAGTGCCGTCCAAGCGATTAGCAATCAGCCCCAGCATTTT
>many|TRBJ2-5|TRBD2|TRBV20-1
CSASTSGRLETQYF
TGCAGTGCTTCGACTAGCGGGAGACTAGAGACCCAGTACTTC
>-|TRBJ1-1|-|TRBV11-1
CASSVVGDTGSMNTEAFF
TGTGCCAGCAGCGTGGTGGGGGACACAGGATCCATGAACACTGAAGCTTTCTTT
>many|TRBJ2-7|-|TRBV11-2
CASSPDTTWEQYF
TGTGCCAGCAGCCCAGACACGACTTGGGAGCAGTACTTC
>many|TRBJ2-7|TRBD1|TRBV7-6
CASSSPGTGGEYEQYF
TGTGCCAGCAGCTCCCCCGGGACAGGGGGCGAATACGAGCAGTACTTC
>few|TRBJ2-7|TRBD2|TRBV11-2
CASSLDSGSGEQYF
TGTGCCAGCAGCTTAGATAGCGGGAGTGGCGAGCAGTACTTC
>many|TRBJ1-2|TRBD1|TRBV20-1
CSAPGQDLGYGYTF
TGCAGTGCCCCGGGACAGGATTTGGGCTATGGCTACACCTTC
>many|TRBJ2-5|-|TRBV4-1
CASSQGGQPRETQYF
TGCGCCAGCAGCCAAGGAGGACAACCCCGGGAGACCCAGTACTTC
>many|TRBJ1-5|TRBD1|TRBV24-1
CATGQGNQPQHF
TGTGCCACTGGACAGGGCAATCAGCCCCAGCATTTT
>many|TRBJ2-7|TRBD1|TRBV20-1
CSASRDRPTPYEQYF
TGCAGTGCTAGCCGGGACAGACCAACACCCTACGAGCAGTACTTC
>-|TRBJ2-7|-|TRBV6-5
CASSYDGVYEQYF
TGTGCCAGCAGTTACGATGGGGTTTACGAGCAGTACTTC
>many|TRBJ2-7|-|TRBV27
CASSVRGSPGDGEQYF
TGTGCCAGCAGTGTAAGAGGCAGCCCGGGGGACGGCGAGCAGTACTTC
>-|TRBJ2-7|TRBD2|TRBV15
CATSRDLAGEQYF
TGTGCCACCAGCAGAGATCTAGCGGGGGAGCAGTACTTC
>-|TRBJ2-7|-|TRBV5-1
CASSLDGSTYEQYF
TGCGCCAGCAGCTTGGACGGTAGTACCTACGAGCAGTACTTC
>many|TRBJ1-1|TRBD1|TRBV12-3/TRBV12-4
CASSEQGGSEAFF
TGTGCCAGCAGTGAACAGGGGGGATCTGAAGCTTTCTTT
>many|TRBJ1-1|-|TRBV30
CAWIFNTEAFF
TGTGCCTGGATATTTAACACTGAAGCTTTCTTT
>many|TRBJ1-5|-|TRBV28
CASSSTGRGNQPQHF
TGTGCCAGCAGTTCGACTGGACGGGGCAATCAGCCCCAGCATTTT
>many|TRBJ1-2|-|TRBV20-1
CSASGSGKGYGYTF
TGCAGTGCTAGTGGGTCAGGGAAGGGCTATGGCTACACCTTC
>many|TRBJ2-7|-|TRBV5-1
CASSFRDTSYEQYF
TGCGCCAGCAGCTTCCGGGACACTTCCTACGAGCAGTACTTC
>many|TRBJ2-5|TRBD1|TRBV24-1
CATAVAGGETQYF
TGTGCCACCGCAGTGGCAGGGGGTGAGACCCAGTACTTC
>many|TRBJ2-4|TRBD1|TRBV6-1
CASSLDRANIQYF
TGTGCCAGCAGTCTGGACAGGGCCAACATTCAGTACTTC
>many|TRBJ1-5|TRBD1|TRBV19
CASSRMGQGGSNQPQHF
TGTGCCAGTAGCAGAATGGGACAGGGTGGCAGCAATCAGCCCCAGCATTTT
>many|TRBJ2-1|-|TRBV19
CASSLYNEQFF
TGTGCCAGTAGTCTCTACAATGAGCAGTTCTTC
>many|TRBJ2-2|-|TRBV6-5
CASSYRTGELFF
TGTGCCAGCAGTTACCGCACCGGGGAGCTGTTTTTT
>medium-sized|TRBJ1-1|TRBD1|TRBV20-1
CSASGQGAPGFRSEAFF
TGCAGTGCTAGCGGACAGGGGGCGCCGGGTTTTAGGTCTGAAGCTTTCTTT
>-|TRBJ1-5|-|TRBV7-8
CASSLGTTIRPPNQPQHF
TGTGCCAGCAGCTTGGGGACAACCATCCGTCCTCCTAATCAGCCCCAGCATTTT
>-|TRBJ1-1|-|TRBV15
CATSRASKGEAFF
TGTGCCACCAGCAGAGCGAGCAAGGGTGAAGCTTTCTTT
>many|TRBJ2-5|-|TRBV5-6
CASSRPPRQARQETQYF
TGTGCCAGCAGCCGGCCACCAAGACAGGCGCGCCAAGAGACCCAGTACTTC
>many|TRBJ1-6|-|TRBV7-8
CASSSPTGYSPLHF
TGTGCCAGCAGCTCCCCCACCGGTTATTCACCCCTCCACTTT
>many|TRBJ2-7|TRBD1|TRBV5-8
CASSTPDRYEQYF
TGTGCCAGCAGCACACCGGACAGGTACGAGCAGTACTTC
>many|TRBJ2-7|TRBD2|TRBV28
CASSSGRRTYEQYF
TGTGCCAGCAGTTCCGGGAGGAGGACCTACGAGCAGTACTTC
>-|TRBJ1-5|-|TRBV12-3/TRBV12-4
CASWGGQGQPQHF
TGTGCCAGCTGGGGGGGCCAAGGTCAGCCCCAGCATTTT
>many|TRBJ1-1|-|TRBV6-1
CASSVAAGQAFF
TGTGCCAGCAGTGTGGCAGCCGGTCAAGCTTTCTTT
>-|TRBJ2-2|-|TRBV18
CASSPRKGNTGELFF
TGTGCCAGCTCACCAAGGAAAGGGAACACCGGGGAGCTGTTTTTT
>-|TRBJ2-7|-|TRBV6-5
CASSYSNLLRSSYEQYF
TGTGCCAGCAGTTACTCGAATCTACTAAGGAGCTCCTACGAGCAGTACTTC
>many|TRBJ2-7|TRBD1|TRBV6-1
CASRGTGNTEQYF
TGTGCCAGCCGCGGGACAGGGAACACGGAGCAGTACTTC
>many|TRBJ2-7|TRBD2|TRBV13
CASSLASGKYEQYF
TGTGCCAGCAGCTTAGCTAGCGGGAAGTACGAGCAGTACTTC
>many|TRBJ1-2|-|TRBV6-1
CASSQVFESYGYTF
TGTGCCAGCAGCCAAGTGTTCGAGTCCTATGGCTACACCTTC
>many|TRBJ1-1|TRBD1|TRBV13
CASSSRDRDTEAFF
TGTGCCAGCAGCTCCCGGGACAGGGACACTGAAGCTTTCTTT
>many|TRBJ2-5|-|TRBV2
CASSASGQETQYF
TGTGCCAGCAGTGCCTCGGGGCAAGAGACCCAGTACTTC
>many|TRBJ2-5|-|TRBV6-5
CASSYGDIRLKTQYF
TGTGCCAGCAGTTACGGGGACATAAGGCTCAAGACCCAGTACTTC
>-|TRBJ1-1|-|TRBV20-1
CSASLPGRGNTEAFF
TGCAGTGCTAGCCTTCCCGGACGGGGAAACACTGAAGCTTTCTTT
>-|TRBJ1-2|-|TRBV15
CVTSRPTGPHGYTF
TGTGTCACCAGCAGACCTACCGGGCCCCATGGCTACACCTTC
>many|TRBJ1-5|-|TRBV2
CASTESLGVGQPQHF
TGTGCCAGCACGGAGAGCCTGGGGGTCGGGCAGCCCCAGCATTTT
>many|TRBJ1-1|-|TRBV6-5
CASSLQGRSTEAFF
TGTGCCAGCAGCTTACAGGGCAGGTCCACTGAAGCTTTCTTT
>few|TRBJ1-2|-|TRBV27
CASSFRLGDPNYGYTF
TGTGCCAGCAGTTTTCGGCTGGGAGATCCTAACTATGGCTACACCTTC
>many|TRBJ2-7|-|TRBV27
CASSTPGAVGEQYF
TGTGCCAGCAGTACCCCGGGGGCGGTCGGCGAGCAGTACTTC
>many|TRBJ2-7|-|TRBV7-2
CASSLNGRSSYEQYF
TGTGCCAGCAGCTTAAATGGCAGAAGCTCCTACGAGCAGTACTTC
>-|TRBJ1-1|TRBD1|TRBV12-3/TRBV12-4
CVSSLAFSRGTEAFF
TGTGTCAGCAGTTTAGCGTTTTCCAGGGGGACCGAAGCTTTCTTT